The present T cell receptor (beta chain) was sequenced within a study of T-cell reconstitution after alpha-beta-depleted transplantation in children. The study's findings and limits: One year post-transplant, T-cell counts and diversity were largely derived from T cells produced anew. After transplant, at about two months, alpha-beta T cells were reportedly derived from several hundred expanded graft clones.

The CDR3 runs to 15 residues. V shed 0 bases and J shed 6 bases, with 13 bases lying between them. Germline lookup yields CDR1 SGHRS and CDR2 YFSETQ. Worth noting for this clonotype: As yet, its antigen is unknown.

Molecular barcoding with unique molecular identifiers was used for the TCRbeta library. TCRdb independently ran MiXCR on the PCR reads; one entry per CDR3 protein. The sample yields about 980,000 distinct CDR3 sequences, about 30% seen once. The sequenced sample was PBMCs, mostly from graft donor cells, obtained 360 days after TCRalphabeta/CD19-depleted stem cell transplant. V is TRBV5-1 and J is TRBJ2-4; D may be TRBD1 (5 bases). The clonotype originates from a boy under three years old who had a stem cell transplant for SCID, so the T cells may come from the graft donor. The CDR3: CASSLAGQGLNIQYF. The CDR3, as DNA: TGCGCCAGCAGCTTGGCCGGGCAGGGCTTAAACATTCAGTACTTC.